This passage covers 15 T cell receptor beta chains from one sample sequenced in a study of Graves' ophthalmopathy and Graves' hyperthyroidism. The sequenced template was RNA, covering the TCR beta CDR3 region. The first-round RT-PCR employed HTBI primers together with the Qiagen OneStep RT-PCR kit. A multiplex PCR was then performed as the second round. TCRdb re-analysed the multiplex PCR reads in MiXCR, keeping a single row per CDR3 protein. This repertoire shows 500,000 to 700,000 distinct CDR3 sequences, about a fifth found once; its top ten account for roughly 6.9%. The specimen was peripheral blood. The receptors were sampled from a woman between 18 and 29 years old with stable Graves' hyperthyroidism. Some clones in this sample may be carry-over from other donors' samples.

This clonotype was counted at least ten times. The chain is built from TRBV5-1 and TRBJ2-5; 9 bases match TRBD1. V lost 5 bases, J lost 5 bases, and 10 bases stayed unmatched. The CDR3 has 15 amino acids. Per germline, CDR1 SGHRS and CDR2 YFSETQ. CDR3 sequence (DNA): TGCGCCAGCAGTTACTCGGGACAGGGCTGGGAGACCCAGTACTTC. Residues: CASSYSGQGWETQYF. Together with reference TRBV5-1 and TRBJ2-5, the CDR3 gives the full variable domain: KAGVTQTPRYLIKTRGQQVTLSCSPISGHRSVSWYQQTPGQGLQFLFEYFSETQRNKGNFPGRFSGRQFSNSRSEMNVSTLELGDSALYLCASSYSGQGWETQYFGPGTRLLVL.

This clonotype has ten or more counts. The chain has TRBV29-1 and TRBJ1-5; weak D call: TRBD1 (6 bases). Looked up from germline, CDR1 is SQVTM and CDR2 is ANQGSEA. This CDR3 has 15 residues. V was trimmed by 5 bases and J by 2 bases, leaving 16 bases between them. CDR3 coding DNA: TGCAGCGTTACAGTACAGGGAAGTGGCAATCAGCCCCAGCATTTT. This encodes CSVTVQGSGNQPQHF.

This clonotype was found a few times. V gene TRBV19 combines with J gene TRBJ2-6; D is uncertain. Per the germline V gene, CDR1 is LNHDA and CDR2 is SQIVND (reference sequence). The V gene lost 9 bases and the J gene lost 0 bases, with 6 bases spanning the gap. The CDR3 length is 13 residues. This chain's CDR3 is CASRFSGANVLTF. Written as DNA, the CDR3 is TGTGCCAGCCGATTCTCTGGGGCCAACGTCCTGACTTTC.

This rearrangement joins TRBV6-5 to TRBJ1-3; tentatively, D is TRBD1 (6 bases). Trimming shortened V by 5 bases and J by 2 bases, and 16 bases separated the two germline ends. The CDR3 is 16 amino acids. Germline V gene data show CDR1 as MNHEY and CDR2 as SVGAGI. This CDR3 is CASSTPGQHPGNTIYF. The CDR3 bases are TGTGCCAGCAGTACTCCGGGACAACATCCTGGAAACACCATATATTTT.

This clonotype was found a few times. The V call is TRBV10-2, the J call TRBJ2-7; D may be TRBD1 or TRBD2 (6 bases each). From germline, CDR1 is WSHSY and CDR2 SAAADI. Trimming left V 8 bases short and J 2 bases short, with 16 bases between. This CDR3 has 14 residues. The CDR3 DNA sequence: TGCGCCAGCGGGGGGCCGACTCTTACCTACGAGCAGTACTTC. Translating gives CASGGPTLTYEQYF.

This clonotype was recorded many times. This sequence joins TRBV28 and TRBJ2-5; 9 nucleotides line up with TRBD1. Trimming took 6 bases from V and 2 from J; bases not matched to a gene: 7. The germline CDR1 and CDR2 sequences are MDHEN and SYDVKM. The CDR3 covers 15 residues. The CDR3, as DNA: TGTGCCAGCAGCTCCCGACAGGGGGGTCAAGAGACCCAGTACTTC. Residues: CASSSRQGGQETQYF.

This clonotype has at least ten counts. The chain recombines TRBV6-1 with TRBJ1-2; D is ambiguous. CDR3 length: 12 residues. V shed 2 bases and J shed 6 bases, with 7 bases lying between them. Per the germline V gene, CDR1 is MNHNS and CDR2 is SASEGT. The CDR3: CASSEWGNGYTF. In nucleotides, the CDR3 is TGTGCCAGCAGTGAATGGGGAAATGGCTACACCTTC.

This clonotype showed up many times. The chain has TRBV10-1 and TRBJ2-5; 9 bases match TRBD2. This CDR3 contains 15 residues. Germline CDR1 and CDR2: WNHNN and SYGVQD (reference sequence). The ends lost 2 bases at V and 5 bases at J; junction bases unmatched: 6. This CDR3 is CASSEGASGAETQYF. The CDR3 coding sequence is TGCGCCAGCAGTGAGGGGGCTAGCGGGGCTGAGACCCAGTACTTC.

This clonotype was seen more than once but under ten times. The chain employs TRBV12-3 or TRBV12-4 and TRBJ2-7, with D possibly matching TRBD1 (6 bases). The CDR3 has 14 amino acids. Trimming took 3 bases from V and 3 from J, leaving 12 bases between them. The CDR3 DNA sequence: TGTGCCAGCAGTTTCGTGGACAGCCGCTACGAGCAGTACTTC. Translation: CASSFVDSRYEQYF.

This clonotype was detected ten times or more. The chain recombines TRBV11-2 with TRBJ1-2; D remains unclear. V was pared by 2 bases and J by 4 bases, with 20 bases between. The CDR3 extends over 17 amino acids. Per germline, CDR1 SGHAT and CDR2 FQNNGV. CDR3 nucleotides: TGTGCCAGCAGCTTACAATCCTCCTGGGAGGGCCCCTATGGCTACACCTTC. It codes for CASSLQSSWEGPYGYTF.

The V gene is TRBV6-1, the J gene TRBJ2-7; D gene unclear. The CDR3 contains 13 residues. V was shortened by 4 bases and J by 3 bases, with 10 bases between the two germline ends. Germline-derived CDR1 and CDR2 are MNHNS and SASEGT. CDR3 in DNA: TGTGCCAGCAGTGTCCGGGCCAACTACGAGCAGTACTTC. Its translation is CASSVRANYEQYF.

This clonotype was observed many times. The genes are TRBV12-3 or TRBV12-4 and TRBJ2-6; D unresolved. V was pared by 5 bases and J by 0 bases, with 11 bases between. The CDR3 is made up of 16 amino acids. Here the CDR3 reads CASSTPPGSGANVLTF. The CDR3 nucleotides are TGTGCCAGCAGTACGCCCCCCGGCTCTGGGGCCAACGTCCTGACTTTC.

This clonotype turned up a few times. This chain uses TRBV18 with TRBJ2-5; maybe TRBD2 (6 bases). The CDR3 covers 15 residues. The ends were cut back, 0 bases at V and 5 bases at J, with 13 bases in the middle. Germline CDR1 and CDR2: KGHSH and LQKENI. The CDR3 loop is CASSPPGLHPETQYF. CDR3 DNA sequence: TGTGCCAGCTCACCACCCGGACTACACCCGGAGACCCAGTACTTC.

V gene TRBV15 combines with J gene TRBJ2-5; D may be TRBD1 (5 bases). This CDR3 is built from 13 residues. With 1 base removed from V and 5 bases from J, the gap between germline ends came to 8 bases. Germline CDR1 LNHNV, CDR2 YYDKDF (reference sequence). The CDR3 sequence: CATSRVRDETQYF. The CDR3 nucleotides are TGTGCCACCAGCAGAGTCAGGGATGAGACCCAGTACTTC.

Notes on this clonotype: The junction departs from the called germline gene at one end, perhaps through a read error. V gene TRBV5-1 combines with J gene TRBJ1-6; a weak D match, TRBD1 (5 bases). The CDR3 loop spans 16 amino acids. The germline V gene encodes CDR1 SGHRS and CDR2 YFSETQ. CDR3 sequence (DNA): TGCGCCAGCAGCTTACAGGCCCCCGGCACGAATTCAGCCCTCCACTTT. This gives the protein CASSLQAPGTNSALHF.